The 18 T cell receptor beta chains below come from one sample, sequenced in a study of Graves' ophthalmopathy and Graves' hyperthyroidism. RNA transcripts served as template for amplifying TCR beta CDR3 sequences. The authors performed first-round RT-PCR with HTBI primers and then a second-round multiplex PCR. MiXCR was run by TCRdb on the multiplex PCR reads, yielding one entry per CDR3 protein. The table includes a few hundred thousand distinct CDR3 sequences, 15% to 17% detected once. Sequenced sample: peripheral blood. Receptors originate from a woman between 18 and 30 years old with stable Graves' hyperthyroidism.

This clonotype was seen at least ten times. The chain employs TRBV15 and TRBJ1-2; D is ambiguous. The germline V gene encodes CDR1 LNHNV and CDR2 YYDKDF (reference sequence). Trimming left V 3 bases short and J 3 bases short, with 8 bases between. The CDR3 has 13 residues. Written as DNA, the CDR3 is TGTGCCACCAGCAGGAAAGTAGACTATGGCTACACCTTC. This translates into CATSRKVDYGYTF.

The chain couples TRBV12-3 or TRBV12-4 to TRBJ2-7; possible D gene TRBD2, 6 bases. This CDR3 comprises 15 residues. Between the trimmed V and J ends, which lost 5 bases and 5 bases, there was a span of 19 bases. This CDR3 reads CASSQTRRVGHEQYF. The CDR3, as DNA: TGTGCCAGCAGTCAGACTAGGAGGGTTGGGCACGAGCAGTACTTC.

This clonotype was picked up many times. The V call is TRBV6-1, the J call TRBJ2-5; D is tentatively TRBD1 or TRBD2 (5 bases each). Trimming left V 2 bases short and J 1 base short, with 11 bases between. CDR3 size: 15 residues. Germline V gene lookup returns CDR1 MNHNS and CDR2 SASEGT. The CDR3 nucleotides read TGTGCCAGCAGTGAATCCGGGACCTTCCAAGAGACCCAGTACTTC. This gives the protein CASSESGTFQETQYF.

This clonotype showed up many times. The chain couples TRBV12-3 or TRBV12-4 to TRBJ1-2; the D is unclear. The V end was cut by 0 bases, the J end by 4 bases, with 9 bases between. The CDR3 totals 14 residues. The DNA for the CDR3 is TGTGCCAGCAGTTTAGCCTCGGGCCTCTATGGCTACACCTTC. It specifies CASSLASGLYGYTF.

This clonotype appeared a few times. The J gene is TRBJ2-2, the V gene TRBV6-5, with 7 bases lining up with TRBD2. Trimming cost V 4 bases and J 2 bases; bases outside gene matches: 10. The CDR3 runs 17 residues. Germline-derived CDR1 and CDR2 are MNHEY and SVGAGI. CDR3 region: CASSSAGLVLNTGELFF. The CDR3, as DNA: TGTGCCAGCAGTTCCGCCGGACTAGTACTAAACACCGGGGAGCTGTTTTTT.

This clonotype was counted at least ten times. The chain links TRBV7-2 to TRBJ1-5; TRBD1 might be the D (5 bases). The germline V and J ends were trimmed by 4 bases and 2 bases, with 9 bases remaining between them. CDR1 and CDR2 (germline): SGHTA, FQGNSA. The CDR3 extends over 14 amino acids. The DNA for the CDR3 is TGTGCCAGCAGCTGGCAGGGCCGCAATCAGCCCCAGCATTTT. It translates to CASSWQGRNQPQHF.

In this sample, this clonotype turned up many times. V and J are TRBV7-2 and TRBJ1-6; D is possibly TRBD1 (6 bases). The germline V gene encodes CDR1 SGHTA and CDR2 FQGNSA. V lost 1 base and J 10 bases, leaving 11 bases between the germline ends. The CDR3 spans 14 residues. The CDR3 sequence is CASSLDQGRSPLHF. In nucleotides, the CDR3 is TGTGCCAGCAGCTTAGATCAGGGGAGGTCACCCCTCCACTTT.

This clonotype was recorded at least ten times. V is TRBV6-5 and J is TRBJ1-5; D may be TRBD1 (5 bases). The CDR3 has 16 residues. V lost 3 bases and J 3 bases, leaving 15 bases between the germline ends. Germline CDR1 is MNHEY and CDR2 is SVGAGI. The chain's CDR3 is CASSYGGGLNNQPQHF. CDR3 sequence (DNA): TGTGCCAGCAGTTATGGGGGTGGTCTTAACAATCAGCCCCAGCATTTT.

This clonotype was observed many times. The CDR3 reads CASSRGRDAKNIQYF. Here the CDR3 DNA reads TGCGCCAGCAGCCGTGGCAGGGACGCCAAAAACATTCAGTACTTC. The genes are TRBV5-1 and TRBJ2-4, with D possibly called TRBD1 or TRBD2 (5 bases each). Germline CDR1 is SGHRS and CDR2 is YFSETQ. The length of the CDR3 is 15 residues. Trimming left V 4 bases short and J 1 base short, with 12 bases between.

Only a few counts were recorded for this clonotype. This may arise from a read error, as a much more abundant clone is one base away. V is TRBV12-3 or TRBV12-4 and J is TRBJ1-1; 9 bases match TRBD1. Trimming removed 4 bases from V and 3 bases from J; junction bases left unmatched: 3. The CDR3 totals 14 residues. This chain's CDR3 is CASSSTGGHTEAFF. DNA for the CDR3: TGTGCCAGCAGTTCGACAGGGGGTCACACTGAAGCTTTCTTT.

Many counts were recorded for this clonotype. CDR3 in amino acids: CASSPSDVTGSGETQYF. The CDR3, as DNA: TGTGCCAGCTCACCCAGCGATGTGACAGGCTCGGGGGAGACCCAGTACTTC. The chain employs TRBV18 and TRBJ2-5; possibly TRBD1 for D (6 bases). Germline V gives CDR1 KGHSH, CDR2 LQKENI. This CDR3 comprises 17 residues. V was shortened by 3 bases and J by 5 bases, with 22 bases between the two germline ends.

The chain employs TRBV12-3 or TRBV12-4 and TRBJ2-2; D is unresolved. This CDR3 contains 14 residues. The V end lost 3 bases, the J end lost 4 bases, and 9 bases lay between the germline ends. The CDR3 region is CASSFGGITGELFF. In nucleotides, the CDR3 is TGTGCCAGCAGTTTCGGCGGTATCACCGGGGAGCTGTTTTTT.

V usage is TRBV3-1 and J usage is TRBJ1-2; D uncertain. This CDR3 has 17 amino acids. Trimming removed 2 bases at V and 4 bases at J, with 20 bases between. CDR1 is LGHDT, CDR2 YNNKEL, per germline (reference sequence). CDR3 sequence: CASSQMAAASRAYGYTF. The CDR3 DNA reads TGTGCCAGCAGCCAAATGGCTGCGGCCTCTCGAGCCTATGGCTACACCTTC.

This clonotype has ten or more counts. The rearrangement uses TRBV6-2 or TRBV6-3 and TRBJ1-5; D not certain. V was shortened by 7 bases and J by 4 bases, with 14 bases between the two germline ends. This CDR3 has 14 residues. In germline, CDR1 is MNHEY, CDR2 SVGEGT. The CDR3 sequence is CASNSRTENQPQHF. CDR3 in DNA: TGTGCCAGCAACTCAAGGACGGAGAATCAGCCCCAGCATTTT.

This chain connects TRBV6-1 to TRBJ1-2, with D possibly matching TRBD1 (6 bases). CDR1 and CDR2 from the germline V gene are MNHNS and SASEGT. This CDR3 is built from 15 residues. V was clipped by 1 base and J by 4 bases, with 13 bases between them. The CDR3 loop reads CASSEGGRGAYGYTF. The CDR3 DNA follows: TGTGCCAGCAGTGAAGGTGGCAGGGGCGCCTATGGCTACACCTTC.

This clonotype was picked up many times. This chain uses TRBV20-1 with TRBJ2-7; possible D gene TRBD1, 5 bases. Between the trimmed V and J ends, which lost 6 bases and 3 bases, there was a span of 9 bases. Germline V gene sequence: CDR1 DFQATT, CDR2 SNEGSKA (reference sequence). This CDR3 is 11 amino acids long. The CDR3 DNA sequence: TGCAGTGCCGACGACAGCTACGAGCAGTACTTC. Encoded protein: CSADDSYEQYF.

The chain employs TRBV27 and TRBJ2-4, with 11 bases identical to TRBD2. Germline CDR1 is MNHEY and CDR2 is SMNVEV (reference sequence). The CDR3 is 19 amino acids. The junction had 18 bases not matched to a gene; V was cut back by 3 bases and J by 8 bases. The CDR3 here is CASSFRHSGTSGFIDIQYF. In DNA, the CDR3 is TGTGCCAGCAGTTTTCGGCACTCCGGGACTAGCGGATTTATTGACATTCAGTACTTC.

This chain connects TRBV4-1 to TRBJ2-7, with TRBD2 identical over 7 bases. The germline V gene encodes CDR1 MGHRA and CDR2 YSYEKL. The CDR3 spans 16 residues. Trimming cost V 0 bases and J 2 bases; bases outside gene matches: 7. The CDR3 is CASSQEGGGWPYEQYF. Written as DNA, the CDR3 is TGCGCCAGCAGCCAAGAGGGCGGGGGTTGGCCCTACGAGCAGTACTTC.